The 22 T cell receptor beta chains in this list originate from one sample, sequenced in a study of T cell responses to AZD1222 COVID-19 vaccine. Assay used: immunoSEQ multiplex PCR; TCRdb lists only in-frame clones, some missing. The sample yields about 130,000 clones, just over 90% seen once. Sequenced material: peripheral blood, taken on day 0 of AZD1222 vaccination. The receptors stem from an adult in good health.

The chain uses TRBV25-1 and TRBJ1-2; TRBD1 is a possible D gene (5 bases). Germline lookup yields CDR1 MGHDK and CDR2 SYGVNS. V lost 5 bases, J lost 2 bases, and 18 bases lay in between. The CDR3 loop spans 16 amino acids. In DNA form, the CDR3 reads TGTGCCAGCAGTTCGAAGGGCCTTTGGGGCAACTATGGCTACACCTTC. Protein sequence: CASSSKGLWGNYGYTF.

This clone was observed once. The chain joins TRBV4-2 to TRBJ1-3; D is unclear. Trimming left V 1 base short and J 7 bases short, with 2 bases between. CDR3 size: 11 residues. CDR1 is LGHNA, CDR2 YNFKEQ, per germline. The CDR3 nucleotides read TGTGCCAGCAGCCAAGGTAACACCATATATTTT. Translation: CASSQGNTIYF.

CDR3 sequence (DNA): TGTGCCAGCAGCTTAAATATGATGGCGAACACTGAAGCTTTCTTT. As protein: CASSLNMMANTEAFF. The rearrangement links TRBV7-9 to TRBJ1-1, with D hard to call. The CDR3 is 15 residues long. The germline gives CDR1 SEHNR, CDR2 FQNEAQ (reference sequence). V dropped 2 bases and J dropped 1 base, with 11 bases sitting between them.

The V gene is TRBV4-3, the J gene TRBJ1-2, with 7 bases aligning to TRBD1. The CDR3 consists of 17 residues. Germline V gives CDR1 LGHNA, CDR2 YSLEER. Germline trimming cut 0 bases from V and 6 bases from J; bases unmatched to any gene: 13. The CDR3 sequence: CASSQEVPRTGDNGYTF. The DNA of the CDR3 is TGCGCCAGCAGCCAAGAGGTCCCCCGCACAGGGGACAATGGCTACACCTTC.

With regard to this clone: Additional DNA sequences in this sample encode the identical CDR3. The V gene is TRBV28, the J gene TRBJ1-6; D is uncertain. V lost 3 bases, J lost 7 bases, and 4 bases lay in between. Per germline, CDR1 MDHEN and CDR2 SYDVKM. CDR3 length equals 12 residues. CDR3 protein: CASSLVNSPLHF. DNA of the CDR3: TGTGCCAGCAGTTTGGTCAATTCACCCCTCCACTTT.

This sequence joins TRBV13 and TRBJ1-6, with 7 bases lining up with TRBD1. After removal of 5 bases from V and 6 bases from J, the junction contained 4 bases not matched to a gene. From germline, CDR1 is PRHDT and CDR2 FYEKMQ (reference sequence). The CDR3 extends over 14 amino acids. The CDR3 bases are TGTGCCAGCAGCACCAACAGGGGTAATTCACCCCTCCACTTT. Translation gives CASSTNRGNSPLHF.

The rearrangement uses TRBV5-1 and TRBJ1-6; D is perhaps TRBD1 (5 bases). The length of the CDR3 is 13 residues. The germline V and J ends were trimmed by 7 bases and 7 bases, with 12 bases remaining between them. The germline V gene encodes CDR1 SGHRS and CDR2 YFSETQ. CDR3 sequence reads: CASSGNQNSPLHF. The CDR3 nucleotides are TGCGCCAGCTCAGGGAACCAAAATTCACCCCTCCACTTT.

This chain joins TRBV5-1 and TRBJ1-6; unclear D gene. Germline CDR1 is SGHRS and CDR2 is YFSETQ. This CDR3 region has 15 residues. V was shortened by 1 base and J by 7 bases, with 12 bases between the two germline ends. The CDR3 loop reads CASSLSGSGNSPLHF. The CDR3 DNA follows: TGCGCCAGCAGCTTGTCGGGTTCTGGGAATTCACCCCTCCACTTT.

The V call is TRBV30, the J call TRBJ1-2; D gene ambiguous. Germline V lookup: CDR1 GTSNPN, CDR2 SVGIG (reference sequence). CDR3 length equals 12 residues. V was shortened by 0 bases and J by 7 bases, with 9 bases between the two germline ends. The CDR3 nucleotides read TGTGCCTGGAGTGTTCAAGGGTTTGGCTACACCTTC. Amino acid sequence: CAWSVQGFGYTF. The complete variable domain, with remaining parts taken from reference TRBV30 and TRBJ1-2, reads SQTIHQWPATLVQPVGSPLSLECTVEGTSNPNLYWYRQAAGRGLQLLFYSVGIGQISSEVPQNLSASRPQDRQFILSSKKLLLSDSGFYLCAWSVQGFGYTFGSGTRLTVV.

This chain joins TRBV19 and TRBJ2-1, with 7 bases fitting TRBD2. CDR3 size: 15 residues. The V segment lost 3 bases and the J segment 2 bases; nucleotides outside the gene matches: 4. The germline V gene has CDR1 LNHDA and CDR2 SQIVND (reference sequence). CDR3 DNA sequence: TGTGCCAGTAGTATGGGGGGGGGACCCTACAATGAGCAGTTCTTC. Its protein product is CASSMGGGPYNEQFF. The whole variable domain, filled in from reference TRBV19 and TRBJ2-1, reads DGGITQSPKYLFRKEGQNVTLSCEQNLNHDAMYWYRQDPGQGLRLIYYSQIVNDFQKGDIAEGYSVSREKKESFPLTVTSAQKNPTAFYLCASSMGGGPYNEQFFGPGTRLTVL.

The chain recombines TRBV19 with TRBJ2-3; no clear D. Deletions cut 6 bases from V and 0 bases from J, with 7 bases between. This CDR3 has 13 amino acids. The germline V gene has CDR1 LNHDA and CDR2 SQIVND (reference sequence). For the CDR3, the DNA is TGTGCCAGTAGCGAGGACAGCACAGATACGCAGTATTTT. Protein sequence: CASSEDSTDTQYF.

The rearrangement joins TRBV11-2 to TRBJ2-6, with TRBD2 matching 7 bases. CDR3 length: 17 amino acids. V shed 1 base and J 2 bases; nucleotides not matched to a gene: 5. Germline-derived CDR1 and CDR2 are SGHAT and FQNNGV. CDR3 in amino acids: CASSLVSGRAGANVLTF. CDR3 bases: TGTGCCAGCAGCTTAGTATCAGGGAGGGCTGGGGCCAACGTCCTGACTTTC. Together with reference TRBV11-2 and TRBJ2-6, the CDR3 gives the full variable domain: EAGVAQSPRYKIIEKRQSVAFWCNPISGHATLYWYQQILGQGPKLLIQFQNNGVVDDSQLPKDRFSAERLKGVDSTLKIQPAKLEDSAVYLCASSLVSGRAGANVLTFGAGSRLTVL.

In its sample, this clone was seen once. V usage is TRBV19 and J usage is TRBJ2-5; 7 bases align to TRBD2. Germline CDR1 is LNHDA and CDR2 is SQIVND (reference sequence). The CDR3 contains 13 residues. V gave up 7 bases and J gave up 1 base; unmatched junction bases: 3. The CDR3 nucleotides are TGTGCCAGTACCCCTAGCGGCCAAGAGACCCAGTACTTC. Protein sequence: CASTPSGQETQYF.

The chain joins TRBV25-1 to TRBJ2-7; D is ambiguous. The CDR3 length is 16 residues. Germline V gene data show CDR1 as MGHDK and CDR2 as SYGVNS. Trimming removed 4 bases at V and 3 bases at J, with 19 bases between. The CDR3: CASSASTAWTDYEQYF. For the CDR3, the DNA is TGTGCCAGCAGTGCCAGTACCGCTTGGACGGACTACGAGCAGTACTTC.

The V and J genes are TRBV11-2 and TRBJ2-3; tentatively, D is TRBD1 or TRBD2 (5 bases each). Per germline, CDR1 SGHAT and CDR2 FQNNGV. This CDR3 is 16 amino acids long. Trimming left V 2 bases short and J 0 bases short, with 12 bases between. This CDR3 is CASSLRRDASTDTQYF. The CDR3 DNA reads as TGTGCCAGCAGCTTACGCCGGGACGCAAGCACAGATACGCAGTATTTT.

This chain connects TRBV3-1 (or the pseudogene TRBV3-2) to TRBJ1-6; D remains ambiguous. The germline V and J ends were trimmed by 3 bases and 7 bases, with 16 bases remaining between them. The germline V gene encodes CDR1 LGHDT and CDR2 YNNKEL (reference sequence). CDR3 length equals 16 residues. DNA for the CDR3: TGTGCCAGCAGCCATACTCAGTGCCGAGAAAATTCACCCCTCCACTTT. This translates into CASSHTQCRENSPLHF.

Here the CDR3 DNA reads TGTGCCAGCAGCTTCTTGGGGACAGGGCCCACGATCTCTGGAAACACCATATATTTT. Its translation is CASSFLGTGPTISGNTIYF. The genes are TRBV7-8 and TRBJ1-3, with 9 nucleotides matching TRBD1. CDR1 is SGHVS and CDR2 is FQNEAQ in the germline V gene. The CDR3 totals 19 residues. V lost 3 bases to trimming and J lost 0 bases; unmatched junction nucleotides: 12.

This chain connects TRBV18 to TRBJ2-7; D remains ambiguous. The germline V gene encodes CDR1 KGHSH and CDR2 LQKENI. The CDR3 is 13 residues long. The ends were cut back, 5 bases at V and 1 base at J, with 9 bases in the middle. For the CDR3, the DNA is TGTGCCAGCTCATACACCCAATCCTACGAGCAGTACTTC. Its translation is CASSYTQSYEQYF.

The chain has TRBV2 and TRBJ2-5; D gene ambiguous. This CDR3 is built from 13 residues. The germline V gene has CDR1 SNHLY and CDR2 FYNNEI. V lost 6 bases and J lost 0, with 8 bases in between. The CDR3: CASRTVNQETQYF. In DNA, the CDR3 is TGTGCCAGCAGGACCGTTAACCAAGAGACCCAGTACTTC.

The gene calls are TRBV29-1 and TRBJ2-7; D gene ambiguous. Deletions cut 5 bases from V and 0 bases from J, with 11 bases between. The CDR3 spans 13 residues. The germline V gene encodes CDR1 SQVTM and CDR2 ANQGSEA. The CDR3 reads CSVRRPSSYEQYF. The CDR3 nucleotides are TGCAGCGTTCGCAGGCCCAGCTCCTACGAGCAGTACTTC.

This clone occurred once. V and J are TRBV2 and TRBJ2-3, with 10 positions matching TRBD2. Germline values: CDR1 SNHLY, CDR2 FYNNEI. J gave up 3 bases and V 5 bases, and 11 bases lay outside the gene matches. The CDR3 contains 17 residues. This CDR3 reads CASSTSGAVDGTDTQYF. In nucleotides, the CDR3 is TGTGCCAGCAGTACTAGCGGGGCCGTGGATGGAACAGATACGCAGTATTTT. The whole variable domain, remainder taken from reference TRBV2 and TRBJ2-3, is EPEVTQTPSHQVTQMGQEVILRCVPISNHLYFYWYRQILGQKVEFLVSFYNNEISEKSEIFDDQFSVERPDGSNFTLKIRSTKLEDSAMYFCASSTSGAVDGTDTQYFGPGTRLTVL.

This chain joins TRBV7-6 and TRBJ2-1, with D possibly matching TRBD1 (6 bases). CDR3 length: 15 amino acids. Per germline, CDR1 SGHVS and CDR2 FNYEAQ. Trimming shortened V by 2 bases and J by 7 bases, and 15 bases separated the two germline ends. The CDR3 reads CASSLLGARGNEQFF. DNA of the CDR3: TGTGCCAGCAGCTTACTGGGCGCTAGGGGGAATGAGCAGTTCTTC.